The 8 T cell receptor beta chains in this list originate from one sample, sequenced in a study of T cell responses to AZD1222 COVID-19 vaccine. Produced via immunoSEQ multiplex PCR; TCRdb's table is partial and in-frame only. The sample contains 90,000 to 120,000 clones, nearly 90% of which appear only once. The source material was peripheral blood, sampled 28 days after the second AZD1222 dose. Receptors originate from an adult who received the AZD1222 COVID-19 vaccine.

The chain carries TRBV7-9 and TRBJ2-2; 9 bases map to TRBD1. CDR3 size: 14 residues. Germline lookup yields CDR1 SEHNR and CDR2 FQNEAQ (reference sequence). V trimming: 2 bases; J trimming: 6 bases; junction bases outside the gene matches: 1. CDR3 amino acids: CASSLTGGAGELFF. DNA of the CDR3: TGTGCCAGCAGCTTAACAGGGGGCGCCGGGGAGCTGTTTTTT.

This chain connects TRBV28 to TRBJ2-7; D unresolved. Germline V gene sequence: CDR1 MDHEN, CDR2 SYDVKM. V lost 2 bases, J lost 0 bases, and 5 bases lay in between. The CDR3 consists of 13 residues. The CDR3 sequence: CASSLAGSYEQYF. The CDR3 DNA follows: TGTGCCAGCAGTTTAGCTGGCTCCTACGAGCAGTACTTC.

The V and J genes are TRBV28 and TRBJ1-4; 8 bases agree with TRBD1. The junction had 9 bases not matched to a gene; V was cut back by 5 bases and J by 7 bases. There are 15 residues in the CDR3. Germline CDR1 and CDR2: MDHEN and SYDVKM. CDR3 coding DNA: TGTGCCAGCAGTGAGCAGGGGGCGTATAGTGAAAAACTGTTTTTT. As protein: CASSEQGAYSEKLFF.

The chain joins TRBV11-2 to TRBJ2-7, with 9 positions matching TRBD1. V gave up 5 bases and J gave up 7 bases; unmatched junction bases: 6. The CDR3 is made up of 13 amino acids. Per the germline V gene, CDR1 is SGHAT and CDR2 is FQNNGV. The CDR3: CASSPGQGFEQYF. The CDR3 DNA follows: TGTGCCAGCAGCCCCGGACAGGGGTTTGAGCAGTACTTC.

The CDR3 bases are TGCAGCGTTGAAGATATACAGGGTCACTATGGCTACACCTTC. This gives the protein CSVEDIQGHYGYTF. This chain links TRBV29-1 with TRBJ1-2, with D perhaps matching TRBD1 (6 bases). Per the germline V gene, CDR1 is SQVTM and CDR2 is ANQGSEA. There are 14 residues in the CDR3. V was cut by 0 bases and J by 3 bases, with 11 bases left in between.

This sequence joins TRBV6-2 or TRBV6-3 and TRBJ2-7; 11 bases align to TRBD2. Germline CDR1 and CDR2: MNHEY and SVGEGT. After removal of 0 bases from V and 4 bases from J, the junction contained 8 bases not matched to a gene. This CDR3 comprises 17 residues. Here the CDR3 reads CASSYSTLAGGRYEQYF. CDR3 coding DNA: TGTGCCAGCAGTTACTCGACTCTAGCGGGGGGCAGGTACGAGCAGTACTTC.

V and J are TRBV9 and TRBJ2-7; D uncertain. CDR3 length equals 14 residues. Germline loops: CDR1 SGDLS, CDR2 YYNGEE. V gave up 0 bases and J gave up 4 bases, with 11 bases separating them. The DNA of the CDR3 is TGTGCCAGCAGCGTAGTCCCAGGAGAGTACGAGCAGTACTTC. Its translation: CASSVVPGEYEQYF.

J is TRBJ2-3 and V is TRBV5-1; TRBD1 agrees at 8 bases. The length of the CDR3 is 12 residues. The J segment lost 9 bases and the V segment lost 4 bases, leaving 4 bases of the junction unmatched. Germline CDR1 and CDR2: SGHRS and YFSETQ. The CDR3 loop reads CASSPDRDTQYF. The CDR3 nucleotides read TGCGCCAGCAGCCCGGACAGGGACACGCAGTATTTT.